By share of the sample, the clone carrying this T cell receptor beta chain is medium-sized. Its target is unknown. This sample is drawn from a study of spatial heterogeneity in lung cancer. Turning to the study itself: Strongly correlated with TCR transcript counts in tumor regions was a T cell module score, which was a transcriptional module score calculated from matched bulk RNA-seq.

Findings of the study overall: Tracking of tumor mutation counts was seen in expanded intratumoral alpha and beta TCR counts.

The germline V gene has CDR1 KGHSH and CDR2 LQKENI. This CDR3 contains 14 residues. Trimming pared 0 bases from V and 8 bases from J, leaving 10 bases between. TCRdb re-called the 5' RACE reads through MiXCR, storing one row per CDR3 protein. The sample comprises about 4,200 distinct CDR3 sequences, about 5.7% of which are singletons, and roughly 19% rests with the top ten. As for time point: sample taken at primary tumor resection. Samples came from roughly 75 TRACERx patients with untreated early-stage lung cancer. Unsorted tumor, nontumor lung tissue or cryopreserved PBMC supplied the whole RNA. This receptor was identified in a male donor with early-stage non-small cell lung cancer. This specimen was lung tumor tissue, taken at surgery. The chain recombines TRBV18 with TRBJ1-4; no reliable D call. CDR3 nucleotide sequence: TGTGCCAGCTCACCACCGCCAGGTCGGGAAAAACTGTTTTTT. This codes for CASSPPPGREKLFF.